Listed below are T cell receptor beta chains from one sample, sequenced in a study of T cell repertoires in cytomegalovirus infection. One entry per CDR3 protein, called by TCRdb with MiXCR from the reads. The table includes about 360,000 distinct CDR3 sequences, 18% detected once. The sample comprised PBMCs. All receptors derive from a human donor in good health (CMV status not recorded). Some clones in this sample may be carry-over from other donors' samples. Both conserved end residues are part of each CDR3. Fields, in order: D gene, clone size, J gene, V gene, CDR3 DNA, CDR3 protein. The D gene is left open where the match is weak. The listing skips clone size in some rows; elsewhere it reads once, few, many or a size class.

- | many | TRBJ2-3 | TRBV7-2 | TGTGCCAGCAGCCCAACCGTCGGGGTTAGTCTCACAGATACGCAGTATTTT | CASSPTVGVSLTDTQYF
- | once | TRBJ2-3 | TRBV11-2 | TGTGCCAGCAGCACCAGGTTCACAGATACGCAGTATTTT | CASSTRFTDTQYF
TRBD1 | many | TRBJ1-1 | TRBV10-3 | TGTGCCGCCAAACAGGGGGTGAACACTGAAGCTTTCTTT | CAAKQGVNTEAFF
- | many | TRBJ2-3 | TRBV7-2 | TGTGCCAGCAGCTCACCCCCAGGGGTCACAGATACGCAGTATTTT | CASSSPPGVTDTQYF
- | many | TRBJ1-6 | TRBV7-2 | TGTGCCAGCACCCTTGAGGGTTCCTATAATTCACCCCTCCACTTT | CASTLEGSYNSPLHF
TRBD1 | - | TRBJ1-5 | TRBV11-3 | TGTGCCAGCAGCTTAGGCAGGGACAGCACAACCCCATGGGGCAATCAGCCCCAGCATTTT | CASSLGRDSTTPWGNQPQHF
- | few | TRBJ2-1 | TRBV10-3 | TGTGCCATCAGCCTTAGCGGCTCCTACAATGAGCAGTTCTTC | CAISLSGSYNEQFF
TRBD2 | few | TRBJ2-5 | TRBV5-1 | TGCGCCAGCAGATCCGGGACTAGCGTCCAGGAGACCCAGTACTTC | CASRSGTSVQETQYF
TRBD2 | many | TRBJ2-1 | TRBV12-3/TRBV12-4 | TGTGCCAGCAGCCCTAGCGGGAGGGCCGATGAGCAGTTCTTC | CASSPSGRADEQFF
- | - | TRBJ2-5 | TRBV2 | TGTGCCAGCAGCTACTACCTCCAAGAGACCCAGTACTTC | CASSYYLQETQYF
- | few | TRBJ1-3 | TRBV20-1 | TGCAGTGCTAGAGAGGGAAACACCATATATTTT | CSAREGNTIYF
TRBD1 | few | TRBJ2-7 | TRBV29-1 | TGCAGCGTCGCTCAGGACAGGTGCTACGAGCAGTACTTC | CSVAQDRCYEQYF
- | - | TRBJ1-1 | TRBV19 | TGTGCCAGTAGTCTCGAACAGGGTCTGGCTGAAGCTTTCTTT | CASSLEQGLAEAFF
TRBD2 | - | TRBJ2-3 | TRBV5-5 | TGTGCCAGCAGACGGTCTAGCGGGGGCACAGATACGCAGTATTTT | CASRRSSGGTDTQYF
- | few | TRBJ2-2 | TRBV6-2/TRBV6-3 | TGTGCCACCGGACGGAACACCGGGGAGCTGTTTTTT | CATGRNTGELFF
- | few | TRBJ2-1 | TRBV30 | TGTGCCGGTAGTCTTGCGGGTGAGCAGTTCTTC | CAGSLAGEQFF
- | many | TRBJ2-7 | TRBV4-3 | TGCGCCAGCAGCCAAGATGGACCGGGAAGAAGCTACGAGCAGTACTTC | CASSQDGPGRSYEQYF
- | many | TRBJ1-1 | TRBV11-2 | TGTGCCAGCAGCTTAGCAGTTACTGAAGCTTTCTTT | CASSLAVTEAFF
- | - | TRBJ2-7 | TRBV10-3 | TGTGCCACCTTGAACAAGCGGGGACACTCCTACGAGCAGTACTTC | CATLNKRGHSYEQYF
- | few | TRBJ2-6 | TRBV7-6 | TGTGCCAGCAGCATGGGGGACTCTGGGGCCAACGTCCTGACTTTC | CASSMGDSGANVLTF
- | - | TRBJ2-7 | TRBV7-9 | TGTGCCAGCAGCTTCGGAAGGGCTAACTACGAGCAGTACTTC | CASSFGRANYEQYF
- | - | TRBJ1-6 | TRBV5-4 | TGTGCCAGCAGCTTGGGGGGGACCGCAGGTCATAATTCACCCCTCCACTTT | CASSLGGTAGHNSPLHF
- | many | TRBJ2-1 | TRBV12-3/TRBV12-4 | TGTGCCAGCAGATCCTCTCAGGGGATCTCCTACAATGAGCAGTTCTTC | CASRSSQGISYNEQFF
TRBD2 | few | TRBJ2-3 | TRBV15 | TGTGCCACCAGCAGAGGAACGGGACTAGCGGGTATTACAGATACGCAGTATTTT | CATSRGTGLAGITDTQYF
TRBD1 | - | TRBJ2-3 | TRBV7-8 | TGTGCCAGCAGTCCCCGGGACAGGCAGTTCGCAGATACGCAGTATTTT | CASSPRDRQFADTQYF
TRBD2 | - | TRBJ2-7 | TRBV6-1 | TGTGCCAGCAGTTACCCCGGGAGGGGGGGCGGCGAGCAGTACTTC | CASSYPGRGGGEQYF
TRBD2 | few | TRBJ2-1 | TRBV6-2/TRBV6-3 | TGTGCCAGCAGTCAATCCTCAGCGGGAAAGCAGTTCTTC | CASSQSSAGKQFF
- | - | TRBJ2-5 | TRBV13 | TGTGCCAGCAGCTTATCGAGAAAATGGACCCAAGAGACCCAGTACTTC | CASSLSRKWTQETQYF
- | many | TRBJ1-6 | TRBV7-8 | TGTGCCAGCAGCTTACGGGGAGGGATTTGGTCCTATAATTCACCCCTCCACTTT | CASSLRGGIWSYNSPLHF
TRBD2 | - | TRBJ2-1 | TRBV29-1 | TGCAGCGGAGGAAGGATTAGCGGGCCTTTCAATGAGCAGTTCTTC | CSGGRISGPFNEQFF
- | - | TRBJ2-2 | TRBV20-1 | TGCAGTGCTAGAGATAAGGGTGTAGGAACCGGGGAGCTGTTTTTT | CSARDKGVGTGELFF
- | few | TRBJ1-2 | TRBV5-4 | TGTGCCAGCAGCTTGCAGGTGGGGGACGGCTACACCTTC | CASSLQVGDGYTF
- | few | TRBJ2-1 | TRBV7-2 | TGTGCCAGCAGCCCTGGGGCGCGCCGTGAGCAGTTCTTC | CASSPGARREQFF
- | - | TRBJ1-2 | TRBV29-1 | TGCAGCGTTGATGAATCGGCTAACTATGGCTACACCTTC | CSVDESANYGYTF
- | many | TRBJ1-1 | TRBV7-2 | TGTGCCAGCAGCTTTGGTTCGAACACTGAAGCTTTCTTT | CASSFGSNTEAFF
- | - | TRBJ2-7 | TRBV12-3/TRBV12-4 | TGTGCCAGCCGGGCAATTGGGCGCTACGAGCAGTACTTC | CASRAIGRYEQYF
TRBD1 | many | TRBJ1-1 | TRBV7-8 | TGTGCCAGCAGCTTAGAAAGGACAGGGGTCGCTTTCTTT | CASSLERTGVAFF
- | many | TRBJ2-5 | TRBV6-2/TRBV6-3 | TGTGCCAGCAGTTACGGCGTTATGGAGACCCAGTACTTC | CASSYGVMETQYF
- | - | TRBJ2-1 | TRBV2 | TGTGCCAGCAGCACCACACCACAGTACCATGAGCAGTTCTTC | CASSTTPQYHEQFF
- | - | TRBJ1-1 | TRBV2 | TGTGCCAGCAGTGTATATTCGAACACTGAAGCTTTCTTT | CASSVYSNTEAFF
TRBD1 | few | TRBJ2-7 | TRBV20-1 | TGCAGTGCCGAACAGGGGCCCTACGAGCAGTACTTC | CSAEQGPYEQYF
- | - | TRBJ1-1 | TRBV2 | TGTGCCAGCAAGGGTACAGCGTCGCTTTCTCGAGCTTTCTTT | CASKGTASLSRAFF
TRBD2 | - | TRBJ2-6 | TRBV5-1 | TGCGCCAGCAGCATCGGGACTAGCGGGAGGGGTGGGGCCAACGTCCTGACTTTC | CASSIGTSGRGGANVLTF
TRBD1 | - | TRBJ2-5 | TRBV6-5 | TGTGCCAGCAGTTCCGAGACAGGGAGAGGGGAAGAGACCCAGTACTTC | CASSSETGRGEETQYF
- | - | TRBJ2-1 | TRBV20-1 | TGCAGTGCTAGACCTATCCTTCGACAGCCGGACTTCGATGAGCAGTTCTTC | CSARPILRQPDFDEQFF
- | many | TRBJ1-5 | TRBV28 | TGTGCCAGCAGTTACCTCGTCGGGGAAGGGCAGCCCCAGCATTTT | CASSYLVGEGQPQHF
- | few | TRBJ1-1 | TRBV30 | TGTGCCTGGAGTCGGACAGCTGAAGCTTTCTTT | CAWSRTAEAFF
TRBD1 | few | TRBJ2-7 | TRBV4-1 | TGTGCCAGCAGCCAAGGACAGGGGCACCCCACCTACGAGCAGTACTTC | CASSQGQGHPTYEQYF
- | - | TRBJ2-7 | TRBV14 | TGTGCCAGCAGCCCCTGGTCTGGCGTGGCCGAGCAGTACTTC | CASSPWSGVAEQYF
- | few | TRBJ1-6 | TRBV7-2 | TGTGCCAGCAGCGACGACGGTCACCCTAATTCACCCCTCCACTTT | CASSDDGHPNSPLHF
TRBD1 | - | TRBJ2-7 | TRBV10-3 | TGTGCCATCAGCCCACATCTTGACAGGGGATCCGAGCAGTACTTC | CAISPHLDRGSEQYF
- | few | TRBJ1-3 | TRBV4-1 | TGCGCCAGCAGCCAGTGGGCCGGGGGAAACACCATATATTTT | CASSQWAGGNTIYF